This T cell receptor beta chain is drawn from a study of blood T cell repertoires in COVID-19. Whole-study context: The United States, Italy and Spain supplied acute and convalescent COVID-19 samples. PBMCs, B-cell-depleted T cells, or T cells provided the cDNA or gDNA that made up the material.

Clones were read by immunoSEQ multiplex PCR, and TCRdb kept only the in-frame ones, dropping some. The table lists 60,000 or so clones, roughly 87% of them singletons. The CDR3 spans 17 residues. V was shortened by 0 bases and J by 3 bases, with 15 bases between the two germline ends. The germline CDR1 and CDR2 sequences are SGHTA and FQGNSA. The receptor was isolated from a human donor with acute or convalescent COVID-19. The donor label of this sample is uncertain. The sequenced sample was peripheral blood. The chain combines TRBV7-2 with TRBJ2-1; weak D call: TRBD1 (5 bases). The CDR3 nucleotides are TGTGCCAGCAGCTTAGCGCGTGGGCAGGGTCACTACAATGAGCAGTTCTTC. This encodes CASSLARGQGHYNEQFF.